This TCR beta chain is from a study of shared clonotypes between healthy human individuals. Study at large: Three plates were used per donor for CD4 naive, three for CD4 memory, two for CD8 naive and one for CD8 memory.

CDR3 length: 16 amino acids. With 4 bases removed from V and 5 bases from J, the gap between germline ends came to 19 bases. Germline loops: CDR1 SGHRS, CDR2 YFSETQ. Using immunoSEQ multiplex PCR, the repertoire was profiled, and TCRdb retains in-frame clones only, with some absent. This sample yields some 2,500,000 clones, of which less than 95% are seen a single time; about 0.41% belongs to the top ten. Input material: naive CD4+ T cells from PBMCs. As for subset: CD45RA+ positively selected. The TCR originated in a man younger than 35 in good health. Some clones in this sample may be carry-over from other donors' samples. The V call is TRBV5-1, the J call TRBJ2-1; tentatively, D is TRBD2 (5 bases). The CDR3 reads CASSRPTRAADNEQFF. Here the CDR3 DNA reads TGCGCCAGCAGCCGACCCACTAGGGCTGCCGACAATGAGCAGTTCTTC.